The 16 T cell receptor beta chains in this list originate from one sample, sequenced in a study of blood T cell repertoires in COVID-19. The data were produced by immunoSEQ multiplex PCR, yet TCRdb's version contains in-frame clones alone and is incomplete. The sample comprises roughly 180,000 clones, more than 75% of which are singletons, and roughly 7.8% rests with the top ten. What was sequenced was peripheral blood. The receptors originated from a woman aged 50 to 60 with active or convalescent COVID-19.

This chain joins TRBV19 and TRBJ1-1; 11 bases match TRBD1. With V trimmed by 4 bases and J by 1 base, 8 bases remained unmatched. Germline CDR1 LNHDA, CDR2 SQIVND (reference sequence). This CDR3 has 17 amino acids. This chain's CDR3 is CASSTLGDRGTNTEAFF. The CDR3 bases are TGTGCCAGTAGTACTCTGGGGGACAGGGGGACGAACACTGAAGCTTTCTTT.

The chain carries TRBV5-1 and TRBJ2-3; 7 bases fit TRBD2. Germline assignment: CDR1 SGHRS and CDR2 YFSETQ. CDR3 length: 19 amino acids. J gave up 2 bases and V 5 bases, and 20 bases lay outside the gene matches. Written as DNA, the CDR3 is TGCGCCAGCAGGGGGGGGATTGTGCAATTCACTTCCTCCACAGATACGCAGTATTTT. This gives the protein CASRGGIVQFTSSTDTQYF.

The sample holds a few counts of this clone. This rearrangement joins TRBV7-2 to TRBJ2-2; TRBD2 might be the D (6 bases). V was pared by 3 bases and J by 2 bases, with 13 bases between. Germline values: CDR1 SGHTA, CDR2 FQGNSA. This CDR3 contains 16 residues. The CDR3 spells CASSFSLGLNTGELFF. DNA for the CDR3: TGTGCCAGCAGCTTTTCCCTGGGACTCAACACCGGGGAGCTGTTTTTT.

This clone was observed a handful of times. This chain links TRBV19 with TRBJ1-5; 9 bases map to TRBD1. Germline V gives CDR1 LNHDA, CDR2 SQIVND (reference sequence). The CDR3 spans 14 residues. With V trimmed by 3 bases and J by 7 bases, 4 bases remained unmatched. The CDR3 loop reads CASSITGGIQPQHF. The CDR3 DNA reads TGTGCCAGTAGTATTACAGGGGGCATACAGCCCCAGCATTTT.

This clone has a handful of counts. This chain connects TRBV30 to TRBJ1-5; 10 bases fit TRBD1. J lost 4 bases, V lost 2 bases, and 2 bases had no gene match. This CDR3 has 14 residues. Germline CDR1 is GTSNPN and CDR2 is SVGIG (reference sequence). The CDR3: CAWSWGQGNQPQHF. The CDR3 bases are TGTGCCTGGAGTTGGGGACAGGGGAATCAGCCCCAGCATTTT.

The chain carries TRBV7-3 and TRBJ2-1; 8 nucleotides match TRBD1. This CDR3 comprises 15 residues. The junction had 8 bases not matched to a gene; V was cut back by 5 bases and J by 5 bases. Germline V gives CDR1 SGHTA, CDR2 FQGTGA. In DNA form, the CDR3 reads TGTGCCAGCAGCCTCGGCGGGACAGGCGACAATGAGCAGTTCTTC. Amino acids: CASSLGGTGDNEQFF. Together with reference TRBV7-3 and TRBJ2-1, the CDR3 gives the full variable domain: GAGVSQTPSNKVTEKGKYVELRCDPISGHTALYWYRQSLGQGPEFLIYFQGTGAADDSGLPNDRFFAVRPEGSVSTLKIQRTERGDSAVYLCASSLGGTGDNEQFFGPGTRLTVL.

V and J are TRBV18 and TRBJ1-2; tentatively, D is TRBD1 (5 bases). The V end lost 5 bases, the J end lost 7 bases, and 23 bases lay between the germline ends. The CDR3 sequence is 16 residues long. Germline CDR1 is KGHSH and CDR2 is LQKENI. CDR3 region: CASSGIWRQGAIGYTF. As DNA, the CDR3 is TGTGCCAGCTCAGGAATCTGGCGGCAGGGTGCTATTGGCTACACCTTC.

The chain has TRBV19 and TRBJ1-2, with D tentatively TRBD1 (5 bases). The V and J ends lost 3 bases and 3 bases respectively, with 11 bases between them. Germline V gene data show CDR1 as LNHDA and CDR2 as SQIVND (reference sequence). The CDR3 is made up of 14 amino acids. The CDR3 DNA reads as TGTGCCAGTAGTATTGCGGGACGGGACTATGGCTACACCTTC. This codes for CASSIAGRDYGYTF.

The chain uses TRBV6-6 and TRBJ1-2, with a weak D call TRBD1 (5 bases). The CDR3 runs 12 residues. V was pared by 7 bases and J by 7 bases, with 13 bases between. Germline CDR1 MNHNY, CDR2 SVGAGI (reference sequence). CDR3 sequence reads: CASKDTVAGYTF. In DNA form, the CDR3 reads TGTGCCAGCAAGGACACGGTCGCTGGCTACACCTTC.

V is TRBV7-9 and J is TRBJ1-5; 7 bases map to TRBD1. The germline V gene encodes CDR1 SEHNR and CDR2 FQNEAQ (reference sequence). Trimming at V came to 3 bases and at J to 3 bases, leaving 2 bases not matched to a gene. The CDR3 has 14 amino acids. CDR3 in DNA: TGTGCCAGCAGCTTCGACAGGGACAATCAGCCCCAGCATTTT. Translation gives CASSFDRDNQPQHF.

The CDR3 loop is CASRPNSQGIINSPLHF. As DNA, the CDR3 is TGTGCCAGCAGACCCAATTCACAGGGTATTATTAATTCACCCCTCCACTTT. The J gene is TRBJ1-6, the V gene TRBV27, with D perhaps TRBD1 (6 bases). V lost 6 bases and J 6 bases, leaving 21 bases between the germline ends. CDR3 length equals 17 residues. Germline V gene data show CDR1 as MNHEY and CDR2 as SMNVEV (reference sequence).

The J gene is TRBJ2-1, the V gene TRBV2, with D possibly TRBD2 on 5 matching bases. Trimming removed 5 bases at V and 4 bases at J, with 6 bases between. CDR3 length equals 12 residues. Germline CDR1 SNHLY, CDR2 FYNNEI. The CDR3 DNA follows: TGTGCCAGCAGTCCGGGGTACAATGAGCAGTTCTTC. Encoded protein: CASSPGYNEQFF.

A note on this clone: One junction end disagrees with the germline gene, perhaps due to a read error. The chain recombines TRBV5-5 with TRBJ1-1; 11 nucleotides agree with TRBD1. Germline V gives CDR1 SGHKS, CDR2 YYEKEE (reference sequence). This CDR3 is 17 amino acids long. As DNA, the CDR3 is TGTGCCAGCAGTTTGGACAGGGGGCAACTTGGGGCCACTGAAGCTTTCTTT. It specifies CASSLDRGQLGATEAFF.

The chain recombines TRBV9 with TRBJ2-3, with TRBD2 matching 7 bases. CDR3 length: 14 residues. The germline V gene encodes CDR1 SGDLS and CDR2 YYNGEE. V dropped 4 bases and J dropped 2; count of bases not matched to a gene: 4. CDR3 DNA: TGTGCCAGCAGCTACGGGGGGTTCACAGATACGCAGTATTTT. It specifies CASSYGGFTDTQYF.

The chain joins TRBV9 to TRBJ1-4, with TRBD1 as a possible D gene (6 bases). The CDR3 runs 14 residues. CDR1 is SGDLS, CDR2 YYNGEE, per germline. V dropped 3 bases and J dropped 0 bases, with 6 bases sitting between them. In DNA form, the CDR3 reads TGTGCCAGCAGCGACAGGGCAACTAATGAAAAACTGTTTTTT. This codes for CASSDRATNEKLFF.

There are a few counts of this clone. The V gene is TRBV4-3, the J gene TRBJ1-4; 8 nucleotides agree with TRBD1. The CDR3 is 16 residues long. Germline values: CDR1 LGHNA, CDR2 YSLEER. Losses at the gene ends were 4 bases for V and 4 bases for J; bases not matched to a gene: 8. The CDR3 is CASSRVAGQDNEKLFF. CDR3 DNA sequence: TGCGCCAGCAGCCGAGTGGCGGGACAGGATAATGAAAAACTGTTTTTT.